These T cell receptor beta chains were read from a single sample in a study of shared clonotypes between healthy human individuals. Some clones are missing from TCRdb's copy, which holds only in-frame ones; the method was immunoSEQ multiplex PCR. Among over a million clones listed, roughly 96% were seen once. The sample was naive CD4+ T cells sorted from blood. The receptors shown here come from a man between 25 and 39 years old in good health. Both conserved end residues are part of each CDR3. D genes are given only for firm matches. Not every row has a clone size; where given, it reads once, few, many or a size class.

J	size	D	V	DNA	CDR3
TRBJ2-1	.	.	TRBV9	TGTGCCAGCAGCGCAGGGGGGCAGGGGAATGAGCAGTTCTTC	CASSAGGQGNEQFF
TRBJ2-7	.	.	TRBV19	TGTGCCAGTAGTGCCGCGTCCGAGCAGTACTTC	CASSAASEQYF
TRBJ1-5	.	TRBD1	TRBV28	TGTGCCAGCAGCCAGGGGGCCCCGGTGGGTCAGCCCCAGCATTTT	CASSQGAPVGQPQHF
TRBJ2-5	.	.	TRBV19	TGTGCCAGTAGTACCGGGGAGACCCAGTACTTC	CASSTGETQYF
TRBJ2-1	.	.	TRBV10-1	TGCGCCAGCATTCAAAAGACTCCACGTGAGCAGTTCTTC	CASIQKTPREQFF
TRBJ2-2	.	.	TRBV19	TGTGCCAGTAGTAAAGACGGATACACCGGGGAGCTGTTTTTT	CASSKDGYTGELFF
TRBJ2-5	.	.	TRBV11-2	TGTGCCAGCAGTGTCCTTTACCAAGAGACCCAGTACTTC	CASSVLYQETQYF
TRBJ2-7	.	.	TRBV21-1	TGTGCCAGCAGCAAAGCGCGCCTAGGCGTCTACGAGCAGTACTTC	CASSKARLGVYEQYF
TRBJ1-2	.	TRBD1	TRBV7-3	TGTGCCAGCAGCTTAAGGACAGGATCGGGCTACACCTTC	CASSLRTGSGYTF
TRBJ1-1	.	.	TRBV27	TGTGCCAGCAGGCAACTTCCGGGCAGGGCTGGCGAATTGGACACTGAAGCTTTCTTT	CASRQLPGRAGELDTEAFF
TRBJ1-5	.	.	TRBV15	TGTGCCACCAGCAGAGATTACGATCAGCCCCAGCATTTT	CATSRDYDQPQHF
TRBJ1-3	.	.	TRBV5-1	TGCGCCAGCAGCCTTGACACCTCTGGAAACACCATATATTTT	CASSLDTSGNTIYF
TRBJ2-1	once	TRBD2	TRBV11-3	TGTGCCAGCAGCTTATCTACTAGCGGGCTTTACAATGAGCAGTTCTTC	CASSLSTSGLYNEQFF
TRBJ2-7	.	TRBD2	TRBV11-3	TGTGCCAGCAGACTAGCGGGCTCTTATGGCGAGCAGTACTTC	CASRLAGSYGEQYF
TRBJ1-1	.	.	TRBV28	TGTGCCAGCAGTTTAGCAAGGGGCCCAGCTTTCTTT	CASSLARGPAFF
TRBJ1-3	.	.	TRBV7-2	TGTGCCAGCAGCCTCAAAAACACCATATATTTT	CASSLKNTIYF
TRBJ2-7	once	TRBD1	TRBV9	TGTGCCAGCAGCAATTCCGGGACAGGGCCCGACGAGCAGTACTTC	CASSNSGTGPDEQYF
TRBJ1-1	.	TRBD1	TRBV5-1	TGCGCCAGCAGCTTACGGGGACAGGTCGTGACTGAAGCTTTCTTT	CASSLRGQVVTEAFF
TRBJ2-5	.	TRBD1	TRBV4-3	TGCGCCAGCAGCCAAGGACAGGGCCTAGAGACCCAGTACTTC	CASSQGQGLETQYF
TRBJ1-1	.	.	TRBV28	TGTGCCAGCAGACCGTTAGGCGTCAACACTGAAGCTTTCTTT	CASRPLGVNTEAFF
TRBJ1-2	.	.	TRBV21-1	TGTGCCAGCAGCAAACTCCATGGCTACACCTTC	CASSKLHGYTF
TRBJ2-5	.	.	TRBV5-4	TGTGCCAGCAGCTTGCCCGGGGACCAAGAGACCCAGTACTTC	CASSLPGDQETQYF
TRBJ2-6	.	.	TRBV21-1	TGTGCCAGCAGCGTGGATGGACAGGGGGAGGCGCTGGCCAACGTCCTGACTTTC	CASSVDGQGEALANVLTF
TRBJ1-1	once	.	TRBV6-5	TGTGCCAGCAGTTACCTATCGATGGGGAACACTGAAGCTTTCTTT	CASSYLSMGNTEAFF
TRBJ1-2	.	.	TRBV11-2	TGTGCCAGCAGCTTAGGACTGGGCCCTGGCTACACCTTC	CASSLGLGPGYTF
TRBJ2-7	.	.	TRBV14	TGTGCCAGCAGCCAAGAGGGGCAGTCCTACGAGCAGTACTTC	CASSQEGQSYEQYF
TRBJ2-2	.	TRBD2	TRBV5-4	TGTGCCAGCAGCTTGGTGGTCGAGGGACTAGCGGTGAACACCGGGGAGCTGTTTTTT	CASSLVVEGLAVNTGELFF
TRBJ1-5	.	.	TRBV6-1	TGTGCCAGCAGTACCTCCCCACGGCAGCCCCAGCATTTT	CASSTSPRQPQHF
TRBJ2-7	.	TRBD2	TRBV15	TGTGCCACCAGCCCGAAGGGAGGGGCGATATCCTCCTACGAGCAGTACTTC	CATSPKGGAISSYEQYF
TRBJ2-7	.	TRBD2	TRBV7-2	TGTGCCAGCAGCTTAAGTCCTAGCGGGAGGGCCGAGCAGTACTTC	CASSLSPSGRAEQYF
TRBJ2-2	.	.	TRBV18	TGTGCCAGCTCACCAATGGGGGCGAACACCGGGGAGCTGTTTTTT	CASSPMGANTGELFF
TRBJ2-1	.	.	TRBV4-1	TGCGCCAGCAGCCAAGATGACGTGGATATCTCCTACAATGAGCAGTTCTTC	CASSQDDVDISYNEQFF
TRBJ2-5	.	.	TRBV2	TGTGCCAGCAGTGGGGGTAGAGGGCGCTGGGAGACCCAGTACTTC	CASSGGRGRWETQYF
TRBJ2-7	.	TRBD2	TRBV28	TGTGCCAGCAGCCGTAGCGGGACCCCCCTCGAGCAGTACTTC	CASSRSGTPLEQYF
TRBJ2-7	.	TRBD1	TRBV27	TGTGCCAGCCCATGGGGGACAGTCTACGAGCAGTACTTC	CASPWGTVYEQYF
TRBJ2-7	.	.	TRBV28	TGTGCCAGCAGTAGTGCCTACGAGCAGTACTTC	CASSSAYEQYF
TRBJ2-5	.	TRBD1	TRBV5-4	TGTGCCAGCAGCCCCGACAGGGTTTATGAGACCCAGTACTTC	CASSPDRVYETQYF
TRBJ2-1	.	TRBD2	TRBV7-3	TGTGCCAGCAGCTTTAGCGGGGGGAACAATGAGCAGTTCTTC	CASSFSGGNNEQFF
TRBJ2-3	.	.	TRBV18	TGTGCCAGCTCACTGGCAGGGGTAGATACGCAGTATTTT	CASSLAGVDTQYF
TRBJ2-2	.	.	TRBV21-1	TGTGCCAGCAGCTGTGAGAACAGCCCGTTCGACACCGGGGAGCTGTTTTTT	CASSCENSPFDTGELFF
TRBJ1-3	.	.	TRBV7-6	TGTGCCAGCAGCCTGGGGGATTATGCAAACACCATATATTTT	CASSLGDYANTIYF
TRBJ2-7	once	.	TRBV7-1	TGTGCCAGCAGCTTAGATTCCGGTGGGGTCCCCTACGAGCAGTACTTC	CASSLDSGGVPYEQYF
TRBJ2-7	.	.	TRBV5-1	TGCGCCAGCAGCTTGGTGGACGGCACCTACGAGCAGTACTTC	CASSLVDGTYEQYF
TRBJ2-3	once	.	TRBV6-1	TGTGCCAGCAGGTCTTTGGCAGATACGCAGTATTTT	CASRSLADTQYF
TRBJ2-5	.	.	TRBV9	TGTGCCAGCAGCGTTTTGCCCCGGGACACTCAAGAGACCCAGTACTTC	CASSVLPRDTQETQYF
TRBJ1-5	.	.	TRBV6-1	TGTGCCAGCAGTGAACAGGGGAATCAGCCCCAGCATTTT	CASSEQGNQPQHF
TRBJ1-5	.	.	TRBV6-1	TGTGCCAGCAGTGACAGGGGTGGGCAGCCCCAGCATTTT	CASSDRGGQPQHF
TRBJ1-5	.	.	TRBV30	TGTGCCTGGAGTGATCCAGGAAGGCCCCAGCATTTT	CAWSDPGRPQHF
TRBJ2-7	.	.	TRBV7-2	TGTGCCAGCAGCCCCCGTCGAGGGAGCTCCTACGAGCAGTACTTC	CASSPRRGSSYEQYF
TRBJ2-7	.	TRBD2	TRBV11-2	TGTGCCAGCAGCTTGGGACTAGTAACGGGCGAGCAGTACTTC	CASSLGLVTGEQYF